This TCR beta chain was sequenced for a study of Ad26.COV2.S vaccination and SARS-CoV-2 variants. Findings and limits, study-wide: Vaccine and placebo recipients had comparable breadth of non-spike TCRs.

This CDR3 comprises 13 residues. The germline V gene has CDR1 SGHAT and CDR2 FQNNGV. Trimming pared 5 bases from V and 8 bases from J, leaving 12 bases between. Clones were sequenced by immunoSEQ multiplex PCR, and TCRdb holds only the in-frame ones, with some missing. The table has 440,000 or so clones, about nine tenths seen once. Treatment described: 15 to 20 received Ad26.COV2.S at low or high dose, single or two shots; a few received placebo; per-sample allocation not given. Day 63 after the first injection of vaccine or placebo was the sampling time. Aged 18-55 years, donor was enrolled in Boston around 2020. With respect to this clone: What it binds is unknown.

The chain couples TRBV11-2 to TRBJ1-4; D is ambiguous. The sequencing here drew on peripheral blood, taken in a trial of Ad26.COV2.S vaccine versus placebo. This receptor was obtained from a person aged 18-60 years who received the Ad26.COV2.S COVID-19 vaccine or a placebo. This chain's CDR3 is CASSPYAVEKLFF. CDR3 bases: TGTGCCAGCAGCCCGTATGCGGTCGAAAAACTGTTTTTT. The whole variable domain, remainder taken from reference TRBV11-2 and TRBJ1-4, is EAGVAQSPRYKIIEKRQSVAFWCNPISGHATLYWYQQILGQGPKLLIQFQNNGVVDDSQLPKDRFSAERLKGVDSTLKIQPAKLEDSAVYLCASSPYAVEKLFFGSGTQLSVL.